The rows below give T cell receptor beta chains drawn from one sample of a study of cytomegalovirus exposure and HLA in healthy donors. TCRdb's copy holds only in-frame clones and misses some; the assay was immunoSEQ multiplex PCR. Of around 120,000 clones listed, about 76% are singletons. The sample comprised PBMCs. These receptors were collected from a man aged 60-69 years in good health and CMV-seropositive. CDR3s include the opening cysteine and the closing phenylalanine or tryptophan. Each record gives: clone size, J gene, V gene, D gene, CDR3 DNA, CDR3 protein. The D gene is left open where the match is weak. A clone size is listed for some rows: how often the clone was seen (once, few, many), or a class if it is expanded.

clone size: .
J gene: TRBJ1-2
V gene: TRBV6-5
D gene: .
CDR3 DNA: TGTGCCAGCAGTTACTCACAGGGCGATGGCTACACCTTC
CDR3 protein: CASSYSQGDGYTF

clone size: .
J gene: TRBJ2-2
V gene: TRBV18
D gene: .
CDR3 DNA: TGTGCCAGCTCATCAGGGGCAGGGAGGAACACCGGGGAGCTGTTTTTT
CDR3 protein: CASSSGAGRNTGELFF

clone size: .
J gene: TRBJ2-1
V gene: TRBV4-1
D gene: .
CDR3 DNA: TGCGCCAGCAGCCGACTTTTGGCGCATGAGCAGTTCTTC
CDR3 protein: CASSRLLAHEQFF

clone size: .
J gene: TRBJ2-7
V gene: TRBV29-1
D gene: TRBD1
CDR3 DNA: TGCAGCGTCCGGGACAGGGGTCGGTACGGGTCTTACGAGCAGTACTTC
CDR3 protein: CSVRDRGRYGSYEQYF

clone size: .
J gene: TRBJ1-2
V gene: TRBV4-1
D gene: TRBD1
CDR3 DNA: TGCGCCAGCAGCCAGACCGGACAGGGAAGCTATGGCTACACCTTC
CDR3 protein: CASSQTGQGSYGYTF

clone size: few
J gene: TRBJ1-5
V gene: TRBV5-1
D gene: TRBD1
CDR3 DNA: TGCGCCAGCAGCGTCGGACAGGAGGGTCAGCCCCAGCATTTT
CDR3 protein: CASSVGQEGQPQHF

clone size: .
J gene: TRBJ1-1
V gene: TRBV5-1
D gene: TRBD1
CDR3 DNA: TGCGCCAGCAGCCTAGGACAGGGTACCTTGGGCACTGAAGCTTTCTTT
CDR3 protein: CASSLGQGTLGTEAFF

clone size: .
J gene: TRBJ1-5
V gene: TRBV27
D gene: .
CDR3 DNA: TGTGCCAGCAGTTTTGTCGCAGGACTCCAGCCCCAGCATTTT
CDR3 protein: CASSFVAGLQPQHF

clone size: .
J gene: TRBJ1-1
V gene: TRBV28
D gene: .
CDR3 DNA: TGTGCCAGCTGTACGGGGGGAAGGGGCAGGGGGAACACTGAAGCTTTCTTT
CDR3 protein: CASCTGGRGRGNTEAFF

clone size: once
J gene: TRBJ2-7
V gene: TRBV5-1
D gene: .
CDR3 DNA: TGCGCCAGCAGTTCATCCTGGGGGGTCCACGAGCAGTACTTC
CDR3 protein: CASSSSWGVHEQYF

clone size: .
J gene: TRBJ1-5
V gene: TRBV19
D gene: TRBD1
CDR3 DNA: TGTGCCAGTATTAGACAGGGATTTAGCAATCAGCCCCAGCATTTT
CDR3 protein: CASIRQGFSNQPQHF

clone size: .
J gene: TRBJ1-6
V gene: TRBV5-6
D gene: .
CDR3 DNA: TGTGCCAGCAGCTTACCAGGGACATCCCGCGGTTCACCCCTCCACTTT
CDR3 protein: CASSLPGTSRGSPLHF

clone size: few
J gene: TRBJ2-1
V gene: TRBV7-8
D gene: TRBD1
CDR3 DNA: TGTGCCAGCAGCTTACGGGACAGGGGCCCCTACAATGAGCAGTTCTTC
CDR3 protein: CASSLRDRGPYNEQFF

clone size: .
J gene: TRBJ2-2
V gene: TRBV28
D gene: TRBD1
CDR3 DNA: TGTGCCAGCAGTTTTCTTCCGGGACAGAAGAACACCGGGGAGCTGTTTTTT
CDR3 protein: CASSFLPGQKNTGELFF

clone size: .
J gene: TRBJ2-7
V gene: TRBV19
D gene: TRBD2
CDR3 DNA: TGTGCCAGTAGTAGGACTAGCGGGGGTCCGGCGTACGAGCAGTACTTC
CDR3 protein: CASSRTSGGPAYEQYF

clone size: .
J gene: TRBJ2-7
V gene: TRBV11-2
D gene: TRBD1
CDR3 DNA: TGTGCCAGCAGCCCGTGGACAGGGATGCCCTACGAGCAGTACTTC
CDR3 protein: CASSPWTGMPYEQYF

clone size: .
J gene: TRBJ1-2
V gene: TRBV7-6
D gene: TRBD1
CDR3 DNA: TGTGCCAGCAGCCCCGGACAGGTCGGCGATGGCTACACCTTC
CDR3 protein: CASSPGQVGDGYTF

clone size: .
J gene: TRBJ1-1
V gene: TRBV30
D gene: .
CDR3 DNA: TGTGCCTGGAGTCGGGAAGAAAGAGCTTTCTTT
CDR3 protein: CAWSREERAFF

clone size: .
J gene: TRBJ2-3
V gene: TRBV5-1
D gene: TRBD2
CDR3 DNA: TGCGCCAGCAGCGAGATAGCGGGGGGGCGCACAGATACGCAGTATTTT
CDR3 protein: CASSEIAGGRTDTQYF

clone size: .
J gene: TRBJ2-4
V gene: TRBV5-1
D gene: TRBD1
CDR3 DNA: TGCGCCAGCAGCAGAAAACAGGGGGCGGTGGACATTCAGTACTTC
CDR3 protein: CASSRKQGAVDIQYF

clone size: .
J gene: TRBJ1-1
V gene: TRBV7-9
D gene: .
CDR3 DNA: TGTGCCAGCAGCTCTCAACAGGGCGCTGAAGCTTTCTTT
CDR3 protein: CASSSQQGAEAFF

clone size: .
J gene: TRBJ1-5
V gene: TRBV4-1
D gene: .
CDR3 DNA: TGCGCCAGCAGCCAATTTCTAGGGGCGAGTCAGCCCCAGCATTTT
CDR3 protein: CASSQFLGASQPQHF

clone size: once
J gene: TRBJ1-5
V gene: TRBV11-2
D gene: .
CDR3 DNA: TGTGCCAGCAGCTTGGGGCTCAATCAGCCCCAGCATTTT
CDR3 protein: CASSLGLNQPQHF

clone size: once
J gene: TRBJ1-4
V gene: TRBV28
D gene: TRBD1
CDR3 DNA: TGTGCCAGCAGGAGACAGAGACAGGGCAAGGTTGAAAAACTGTTTTTT
CDR3 protein: CASRRQRQGKVEKLFF

clone size: .
J gene: TRBJ2-3
V gene: TRBV19
D gene: TRBD1
CDR3 DNA: TGTGCCAGTAGTCTACAGGGGGCGGACACAGATACGCAGTATTTT
CDR3 protein: CASSLQGADTDTQYF

clone size: .
J gene: TRBJ1-2
V gene: TRBV19
D gene: TRBD1
CDR3 DNA: TGTGCCAGCCGTACAGGGGGGAACTATGGCTACACCTTC
CDR3 protein: CASRTGGNYGYTF

clone size: .
J gene: TRBJ2-7
V gene: TRBV2
D gene: .
CDR3 DNA: TGTGCCAGCAGCGCACCGTTACAATCCTACGAGCAGTACTTC
CDR3 protein: CASSAPLQSYEQYF

clone size: .
J gene: TRBJ1-3
V gene: TRBV19
D gene: .
CDR3 DNA: TGTGCCAGTAGTGCCGGTGGCTCTGGAAACACCATATATTTT
CDR3 protein: CASSAGGSGNTIYF

clone size: .
J gene: TRBJ1-4
V gene: TRBV5-1
D gene: .
CDR3 DNA: TGCGCCAGCAGCAACCGGAGCGGGCAAGGAGAAAAACTGTTTTTT
CDR3 protein: CASSNRSGQGEKLFF

clone size: .
J gene: TRBJ2-3
V gene: TRBV7-2
D gene: .
CDR3 DNA: TGTGCCAGCAGCTCCCGATCGCGGGGAGATACGCAGTATTTT
CDR3 protein: CASSSRSRGDTQYF

clone size: few
J gene: TRBJ2-1
V gene: TRBV7-9
D gene: TRBD2
CDR3 DNA: TGTGCCAGCAGCTTCCTAGCGGGAGGAGAGAATGAGCAGTTCTTC
CDR3 protein: CASSFLAGGENEQFF

clone size: .
J gene: TRBJ2-1
V gene: TRBV6-4
D gene: TRBD2
CDR3 DNA: TGTGCCAGCAGTGACGGACCGGGACTAGCCTACAATGAGCAGTTCTTC
CDR3 protein: CASSDGPGLAYNEQFF

clone size: .
J gene: TRBJ2-4
V gene: TRBV11-2
D gene: .
CDR3 DNA: TGTGCCAGCAGCTTAGCACTTAAGGGGCTAAACATTCAGTACTTC
CDR3 protein: CASSLALKGLNIQYF

clone size: .
J gene: TRBJ2-3
V gene: TRBV5-5
D gene: TRBD2
CDR3 DNA: TGTGCCAGCAGCTTGAGAAGCGGGAGGGCCCTAAGCACAGATACGCAGTATTTT
CDR3 protein: CASSLRSGRALSTDTQYF

clone size: .
J gene: TRBJ1-1
V gene: TRBV19
D gene: .
CDR3 DNA: TGTGCCAGTTCAGACGGGGGTGAAGCTTTCTTT
CDR3 protein: CASSDGGEAFF

clone size: .
J gene: TRBJ1-1
V gene: TRBV30
D gene: .
CDR3 DNA: TGTGCCTGGAGTCCGAGGACAAGGGGATCCACTGAAGCTTTCTTT
CDR3 protein: CAWSPRTRGSTEAFF